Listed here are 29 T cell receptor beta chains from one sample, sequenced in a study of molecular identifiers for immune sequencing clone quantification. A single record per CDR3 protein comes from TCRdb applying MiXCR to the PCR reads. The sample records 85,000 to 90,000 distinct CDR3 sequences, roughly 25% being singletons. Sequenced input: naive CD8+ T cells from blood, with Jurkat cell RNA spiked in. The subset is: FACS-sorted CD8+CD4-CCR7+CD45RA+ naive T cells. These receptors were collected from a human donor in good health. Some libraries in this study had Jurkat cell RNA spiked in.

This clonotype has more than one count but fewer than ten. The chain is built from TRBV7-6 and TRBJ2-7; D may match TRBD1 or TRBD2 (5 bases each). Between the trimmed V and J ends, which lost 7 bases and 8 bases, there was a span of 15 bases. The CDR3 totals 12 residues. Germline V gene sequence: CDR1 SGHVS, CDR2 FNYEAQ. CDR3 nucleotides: TGTGCCAGCAAAGATCCCGGGGACCAGCAGTACTTC. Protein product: CASKDPGDQQYF.

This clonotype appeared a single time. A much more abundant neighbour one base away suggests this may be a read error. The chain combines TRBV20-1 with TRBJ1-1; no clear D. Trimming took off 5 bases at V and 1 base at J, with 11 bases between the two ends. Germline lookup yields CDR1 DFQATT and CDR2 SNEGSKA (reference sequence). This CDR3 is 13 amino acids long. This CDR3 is CSASYYKNTEAFF. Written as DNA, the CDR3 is TGCAGTGCTTCCTATTACAAGAACACTGAAGCTTTCTTT.

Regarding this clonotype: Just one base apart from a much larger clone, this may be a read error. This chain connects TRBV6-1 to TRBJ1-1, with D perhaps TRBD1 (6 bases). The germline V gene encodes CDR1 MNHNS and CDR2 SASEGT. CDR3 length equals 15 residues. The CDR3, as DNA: TGTGCCAGCAGTGAAGTGGACAGTGTGGGCACTGAAGCTCTCTTT. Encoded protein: CASSEVDSVGTEALF.

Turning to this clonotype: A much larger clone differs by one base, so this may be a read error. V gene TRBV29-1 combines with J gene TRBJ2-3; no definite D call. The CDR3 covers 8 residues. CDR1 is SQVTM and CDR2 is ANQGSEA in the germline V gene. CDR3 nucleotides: TGCAGCGGAGATACGCAGTGTTTT. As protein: CSGDTQCF.

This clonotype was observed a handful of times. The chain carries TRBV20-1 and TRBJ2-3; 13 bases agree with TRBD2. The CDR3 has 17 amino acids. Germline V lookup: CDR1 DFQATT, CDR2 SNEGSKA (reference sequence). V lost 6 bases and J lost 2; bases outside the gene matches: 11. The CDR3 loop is CSADGSGLAGYTDTQYF. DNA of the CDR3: TGCAGTGCCGACGGCTCGGGACTAGCGGGGTACACAGATACGCAGTATTTT.

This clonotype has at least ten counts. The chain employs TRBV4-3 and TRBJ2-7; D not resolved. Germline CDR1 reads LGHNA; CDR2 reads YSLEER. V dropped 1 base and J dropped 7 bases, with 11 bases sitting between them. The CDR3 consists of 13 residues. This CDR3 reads CASSQGVRWEQYF. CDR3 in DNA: TGCGCCAGCAGCCAAGGGGTGCGGTGGGAGCAGTACTTC.

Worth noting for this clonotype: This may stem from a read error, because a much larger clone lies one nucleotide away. CDR3 bases: TGCAGCGTTGAAGAAGGCGGCTACGAGCAGTACTTC. This codes for CSVEEGGYEQYF. The chain employs TRBV29-1 and TRBJ2-7; no clear D. Germline CDR1 reads SQVTM; CDR2 reads ANQGSEA. The CDR3 length is 12 residues. V gave up 0 bases and J gave up 3 bases, with 6 bases separating them.

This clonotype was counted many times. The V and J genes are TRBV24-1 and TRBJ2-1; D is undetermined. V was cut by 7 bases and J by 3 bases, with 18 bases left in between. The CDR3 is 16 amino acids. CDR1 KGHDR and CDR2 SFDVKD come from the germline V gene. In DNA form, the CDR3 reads TGTGCCACCAGGGGTTGGTCTGGGAATGACTACAATGAGCAGTTCTTC. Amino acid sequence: CATRGWSGNDYNEQFF.

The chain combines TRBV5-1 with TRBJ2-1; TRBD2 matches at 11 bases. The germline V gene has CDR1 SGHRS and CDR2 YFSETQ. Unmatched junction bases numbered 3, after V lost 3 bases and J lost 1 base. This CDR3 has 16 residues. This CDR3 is CASSWGLAVSYNEQFF. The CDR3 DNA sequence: TGCGCCAGCAGCTGGGGACTAGCGGTTTCCTACAATGAGCAGTTCTTC.

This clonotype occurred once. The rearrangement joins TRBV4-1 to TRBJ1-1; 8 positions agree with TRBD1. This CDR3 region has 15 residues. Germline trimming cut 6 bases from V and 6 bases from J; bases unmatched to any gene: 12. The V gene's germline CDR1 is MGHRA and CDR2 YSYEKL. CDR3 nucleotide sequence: TGCGCCAGCAGATTCCAGGACAGGGAGCTCTCTGAAGCTTTCTTT. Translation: CASRFQDRELSEAFF.

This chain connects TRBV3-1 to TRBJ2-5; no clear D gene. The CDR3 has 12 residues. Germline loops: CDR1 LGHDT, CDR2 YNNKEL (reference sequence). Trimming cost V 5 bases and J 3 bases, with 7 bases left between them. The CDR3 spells CASSFRKETQYF. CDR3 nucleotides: TGTGCCAGCAGCTTTCGGAAAGAGACCCAGTACTTC.

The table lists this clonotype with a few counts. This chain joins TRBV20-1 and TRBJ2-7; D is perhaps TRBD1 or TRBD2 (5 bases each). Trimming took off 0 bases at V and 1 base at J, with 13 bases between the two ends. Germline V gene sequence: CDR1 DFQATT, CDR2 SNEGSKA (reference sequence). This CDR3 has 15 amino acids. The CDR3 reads CSARDLQGESYEQYF. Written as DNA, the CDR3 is TGCAGTGCTAGAGATCTCCAGGGAGAATCCTACGAGCAGTACTTC.

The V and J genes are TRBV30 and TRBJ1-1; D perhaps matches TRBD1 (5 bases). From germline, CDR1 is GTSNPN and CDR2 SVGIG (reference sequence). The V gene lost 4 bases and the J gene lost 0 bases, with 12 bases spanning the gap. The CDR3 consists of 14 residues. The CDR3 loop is CAWNAGRMNTEAFF. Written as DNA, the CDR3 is TGTGCCTGGAATGCAGGGAGAATGAACACTGAAGCTTTCTTT. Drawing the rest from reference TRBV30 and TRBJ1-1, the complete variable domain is SQTIHQWPATLVQPVGSPLSLECTVEGTSNPNLYWYRQAAGRGLQLLFYSVGIGQISSEVPQNLSASRPQDRQFILSSKKLLLSDSGFYLCAWNAGRMNTEAFFGQGTRLTVV.

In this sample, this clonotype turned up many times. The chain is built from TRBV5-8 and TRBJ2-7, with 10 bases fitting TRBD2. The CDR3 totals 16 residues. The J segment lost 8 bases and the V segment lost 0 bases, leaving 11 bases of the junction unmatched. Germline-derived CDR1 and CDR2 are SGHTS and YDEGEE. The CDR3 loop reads CASSLAVGLAGEQQYF. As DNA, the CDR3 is TGTGCCAGCAGCTTGGCAGTTGGCCTAGCGGGAGAACAGCAGTACTTC.

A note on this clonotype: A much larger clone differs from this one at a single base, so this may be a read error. Written as DNA, the CDR3 is TGTGCCTGCAGCCTGGCAGGTGAGCGGGGGAGCAATCAGCCCCAGCATTTT. This encodes CACSLAGERGSNQPQHF. The rearrangement links TRBV5-3 to TRBJ1-5; a weak D match, TRBD1 (5 bases). TRBV5-3 is sorted into the ORF group, with uncertain function. Trimming pared 10 bases from V and 1 base from J, leaving 24 bases between. This CDR3 has 17 amino acids.

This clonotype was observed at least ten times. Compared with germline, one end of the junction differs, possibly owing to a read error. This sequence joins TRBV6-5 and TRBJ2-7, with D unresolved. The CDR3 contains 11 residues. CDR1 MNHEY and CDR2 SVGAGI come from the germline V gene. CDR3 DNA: TGTGCCAGCAGTCACTCGAAGGAGCAGTACTTC. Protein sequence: CASSHSKEQYF.

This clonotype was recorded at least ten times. The CDR3 DNA reads as TGCAGCGTTGAAGCTCCTAGCGGGAGTAGATACGAGCAGTACTTC. Encoded protein: CSVEAPSGSRYEQYF. V and J are TRBV29-1 and TRBJ2-7, with 10 bases fitting TRBD2. From germline, CDR1 is SQVTM and CDR2 ANQGSEA. CDR3 size: 15 residues. With V trimmed by 1 base and J by 4 bases, 7 bases remained unmatched.

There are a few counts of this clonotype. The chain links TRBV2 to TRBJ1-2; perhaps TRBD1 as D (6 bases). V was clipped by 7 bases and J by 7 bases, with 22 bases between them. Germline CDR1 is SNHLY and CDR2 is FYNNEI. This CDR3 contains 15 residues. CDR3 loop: CASTLPGGRGSGYTF. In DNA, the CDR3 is TGTGCCAGCACCCTCCCCGGTGGCAGGGGTTCTGGCTACACCTTC.

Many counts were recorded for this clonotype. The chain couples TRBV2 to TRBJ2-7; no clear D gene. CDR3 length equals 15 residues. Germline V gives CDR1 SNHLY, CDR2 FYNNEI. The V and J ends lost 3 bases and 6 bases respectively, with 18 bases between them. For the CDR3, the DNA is TGTGCCAGCAGTGAGTGGCCAAGCCCCGGGCTCGAGCAGTACTTC. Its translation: CASSEWPSPGLEQYF. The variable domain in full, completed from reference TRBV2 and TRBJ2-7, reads EPEVTQTPSHQVTQMGQEVILRCVPISNHLYFYWYRQILGQKVEFLVSFYNNEISEKSEIFDDQFSVERPDGSNFTLKIRSTKLEDSAMYFCASSEWPSPGLEQYFGPGTRLTVT.

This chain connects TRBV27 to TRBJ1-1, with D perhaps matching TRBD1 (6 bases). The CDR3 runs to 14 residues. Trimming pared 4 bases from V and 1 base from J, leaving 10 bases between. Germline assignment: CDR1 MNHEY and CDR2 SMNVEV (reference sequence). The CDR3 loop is CASSSRGSNTEAFF. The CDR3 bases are TGTGCCAGCAGTTCTAGGGGGTCGAACACTGAAGCTTTCTTT.

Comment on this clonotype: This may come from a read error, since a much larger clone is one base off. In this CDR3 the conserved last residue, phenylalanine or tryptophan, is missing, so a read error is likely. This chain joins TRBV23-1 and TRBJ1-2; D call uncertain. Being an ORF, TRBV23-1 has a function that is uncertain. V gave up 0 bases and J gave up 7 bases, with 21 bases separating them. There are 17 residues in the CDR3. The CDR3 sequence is CASSQSPLVTRRSGYTS. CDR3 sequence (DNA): TGCGCCAGCAGTCAATCTCCTCTCGTTACCCGGCGGTCTGGCTACACCTCC.

This chain's CDR3 is CASSEEGQGAYEQYF. CDR3 nucleotides: TGTGCCAGCAGCGAGGAGGGACAGGGGGCCTACGAGCAGTACTTC. The chain recombines TRBV11-2 with TRBJ2-7; 11 bases match TRBD1. Germline CDR1 is SGHAT and CDR2 is FQNNGV. The V segment lost 5 bases and the J segment 2 bases; nucleotides outside the gene matches: 5. There are 15 residues in the CDR3.

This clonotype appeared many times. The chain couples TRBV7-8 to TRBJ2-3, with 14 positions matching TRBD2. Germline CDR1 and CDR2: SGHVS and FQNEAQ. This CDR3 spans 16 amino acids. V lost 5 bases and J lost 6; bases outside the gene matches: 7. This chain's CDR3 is CASSHKTSGREDTQYF. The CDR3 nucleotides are TGTGCCAGCAGCCACAAGACTAGCGGGAGGGAGGATACGCAGTATTTT.

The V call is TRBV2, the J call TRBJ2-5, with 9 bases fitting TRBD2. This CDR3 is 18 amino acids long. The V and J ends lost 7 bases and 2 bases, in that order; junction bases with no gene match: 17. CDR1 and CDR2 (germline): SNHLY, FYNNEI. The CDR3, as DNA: TGTGCCAGCACCCTACACCACGGGACTAGCACTGAACAAGAGACCCAGTACTTC. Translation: CASTLHHGTSTEQETQYF.

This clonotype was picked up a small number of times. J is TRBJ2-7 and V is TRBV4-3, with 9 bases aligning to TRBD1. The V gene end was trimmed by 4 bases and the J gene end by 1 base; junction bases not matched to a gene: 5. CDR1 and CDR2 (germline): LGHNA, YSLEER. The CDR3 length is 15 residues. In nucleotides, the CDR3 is TGCGCCAGCAGCCCGTCTGGGACAGGGTCCTACGAGCAGTACTTC. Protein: CASSPSGTGSYEQYF.

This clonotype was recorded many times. In DNA, the CDR3 is TGCGCCAGCAGCTTGAAGGTCCCAACAGACGGCTACACCTTC. Amino acid sequence: CASSLKVPTDGYTF. The chain couples TRBV5-1 to TRBJ1-2; no firm D call. The germline gives CDR1 SGHRS, CDR2 YFSETQ. Deletions cut 1 base from V and 8 bases from J, with 15 bases between. This CDR3 region has 14 residues.

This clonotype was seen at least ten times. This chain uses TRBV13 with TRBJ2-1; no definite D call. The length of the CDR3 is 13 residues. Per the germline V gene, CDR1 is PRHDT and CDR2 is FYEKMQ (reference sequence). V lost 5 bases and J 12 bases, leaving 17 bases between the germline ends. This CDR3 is CASSGPGPERQFF. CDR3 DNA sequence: TGTGCCAGCAGCGGCCCCGGGCCTGAGAGGCAGTTCTTC.

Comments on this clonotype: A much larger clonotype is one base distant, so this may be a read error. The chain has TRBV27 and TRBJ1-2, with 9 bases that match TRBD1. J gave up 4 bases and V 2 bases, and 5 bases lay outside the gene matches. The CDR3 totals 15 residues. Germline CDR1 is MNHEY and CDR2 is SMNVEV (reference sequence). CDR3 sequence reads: CASSLPTGGAYGYTF. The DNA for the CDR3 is TGTGCCAGCAGTTTACCCACAGGGGGCGCCTATGGCTACACCTTC.

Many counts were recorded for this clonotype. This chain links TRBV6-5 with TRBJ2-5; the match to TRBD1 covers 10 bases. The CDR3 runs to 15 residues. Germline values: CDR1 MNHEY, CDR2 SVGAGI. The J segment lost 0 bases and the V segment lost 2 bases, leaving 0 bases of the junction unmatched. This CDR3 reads CASSYGTGDQETQYF. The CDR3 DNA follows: TGTGCCAGCAGTTACGGGACAGGGGACCAAGAGACCCAGTACTTC.